This TCR beta chain emerged from a study of T cells in Graves' hyperthyroidism and ophthalmopathy. About the research overall: The blood sample was taken at first diagnosis, before treatment began. Broader study findings: Ophthalmopathy, which appeared later, was predicted by the model a median 6.5 months before onset.

Amplified regions were TCR beta CDR3 sequences from RNA transcripts. Carried out on the TCR CDR3, a first-round RT-PCR used the HTBI primer set. A single record per CDR3 protein comes from TCRdb applying MiXCR to the multiplex PCR reads. Among 300,000 to 450,000 distinct CDR3 sequences listed, about a sixth were seen once. The table lists this clonotype with many counts. Its cognate antigen is unknown. The sequence derives from a woman between 40 and 50 years old with Graves' ophthalmopathy. The sequenced material came from blood.

CDR3 protein: CASSPMAGTPLWEQYF. CDR3 DNA: TGTGCCAGCAGTCCCATGGCCGGGACACCCCTATGGGAGCAGTACTTC. This chain connects TRBV27 to TRBJ2-7, with D perhaps matching TRBD1 (6 bases). The CDR3 has 16 amino acids. Germline CDR1 and CDR2: MNHEY and SMNVEV (reference sequence). V lost 5 bases, J lost 7 bases, and 24 bases lay in between.